The 26 T cell receptor beta chains in this list originate from one sample, sequenced in a study of response to subunit inactivated influenza vaccine. MiXCR was run by TCRdb on the RT-PCR reads, yielding one entry per CDR3 protein. The sample lists fewer than 250,000 distinct CDR3 sequences, approximately 14% occurring once. Sequenced material: CD8+ T cells sorted from PBMCs, taken 4 to 6 days after vaccination. These receptors were collected from a man aged 50 to 60 who received an inactivated influenza vaccine.

The gene calls are TRBV5-6 and TRBJ1-2; the match to TRBD1 covers 7 bases. The V gene end was trimmed by 0 bases and the J gene end by 7 bases; junction bases not matched to a gene: 6. The germline CDR1 and CDR2 sequences are SGHDT and YYEEEE. The CDR3 runs to 14 residues. This CDR3 is CASSLGTGPSGYTF. The CDR3, as DNA: TGTGCCAGCAGCTTGGGGACAGGACCCTCTGGCTACACCTTC.

This clonotype has just a few counts. This CDR3 reads CATRASGGFGAGELFF. CDR3 sequence (DNA): TGTGCCACCAGGGCTAGCGGGGGATTCGGAGCCGGGGAGCTGTTTTTT. The J gene is TRBJ2-2, the V gene TRBV15, with 10 bases identical to TRBD2. With 6 bases clipped from V and 6 bases from J, the junction kept 10 bases outside the gene matches. The CDR3 contains 16 residues. Germline CDR1 is LNHNV and CDR2 is YYDKDF (reference sequence).

The chain couples TRBV11-2 to TRBJ2-3; 10 nucleotides align to TRBD2. The CDR3 has 16 residues. Germline loops: CDR1 SGHAT, CDR2 FQNNGV. V lost 3 bases to trimming and J lost 6 bases; unmatched junction nucleotides: 9. CDR3 DNA sequence: TGTGCCAGCAGCTTGGAAGCGGGAGGGCCAGGGGATACGCAGTATTTT. Translated: CASSLEAGGPGDTQYF.

CDR3 sequence (DNA): TGTGCTAGTGGCCCCGACTCCTACGAGCAGTACTTC. Its protein is CASGPDSYEQYF. The genes are TRBV12-5 and TRBJ2-7; D uncertain. Trimming removed 6 bases from V and 0 bases from J, with 6 bases in between. CDR3 length: 12 residues. Germline V gene lookup returns CDR1 LGHNT and CDR2 FRNRAP. The variable domain in full, with the rest retrieved from reference TRBV12-5 and TRBJ2-7, is DARVTQTPRHKVTEMGQEVTMRCQPILGHNTVFWYRQTMMQGLELLAYFRNRAPLDDSGMPKDRFSAEMPDATLATLKIQPSEPRDSAVYFCASGPDSYEQYFGPGTRLTVT.

This clonotype was seen a handful of times. The chain recombines TRBV7-9 with TRBJ2-1; 12 positions match TRBD2. Germline CDR1 and CDR2: SEHNR and FQNEAQ (reference sequence). V trimming: 7 bases; J trimming: 8 bases; junction bases outside the gene matches: 9. This CDR3 spans 15 amino acids. The DNA for the CDR3 is TGTGCCAGCACGCCCCTAGCGGGAGGGCGGGATGAGCAGTTCTTC. The encoded protein is CASTPLAGGRDEQFF.

At least ten counts were recorded for this clonotype. This CDR3 reads CASSVFVEVGEKLFF. DNA for the CDR3: TGTGCCAGCAGCGTATTCGTGGAAGTCGGCGAAAAACTGTTTTTT. The chain carries TRBV7-9 and TRBJ1-4; D gene ambiguous. Trimming stripped 5 bases from V and 8 bases from J, with 18 bases between. CDR3 size: 15 residues. Per germline, CDR1 SEHNR and CDR2 FQNEAQ (reference sequence). The entire variable domain, with the rest obtained from reference TRBV7-9 and TRBJ1-4, is as follows: DTGVSQNPRHKITKRGQNVTFRCDPISEHNRLYWYRQTLGQGPEFLTYFQNEAQLEKSRLLSDRFSAERPKGSFSTLEIQRTEQGDSAMYLCASSVFVEVGEKLFFGSGTQLSVL.

This clonotype was picked up a small number of times. The chain employs TRBV20-1 and TRBJ1-3; D is unclear. V lost 0 bases, J lost 9 bases, and 12 bases lay in between. Germline V gene lookup returns CDR1 DFQATT and CDR2 SNEGSKA (reference sequence). This CDR3 is built from 13 residues. CDR3 nucleotides: TGCAGTGCTAGAGATCTGAGTGGCACCACCATATATTTT. Protein product: CSARDLSGTTIYF.

At least ten counts were recorded for this clonotype. This rearrangement joins TRBV4-3 to TRBJ1-1; 11 bases are a match to TRBD1. V trimming: 0 bases; J trimming: 8 bases; junction bases outside the gene matches: 8. This CDR3 contains 16 residues. CDR1 and CDR2 from the germline V gene are LGHNA and YSLEER. CDR3 residues: CASSQDSGTGGSEAFF. DNA of the CDR3: TGCGCCAGCAGCCAAGATTCGGGGACAGGGGGTTCCGAAGCTTTCTTT.

There are a few counts of this clonotype. The V gene is TRBV7-9, the J gene TRBJ1-2; TRBD1 might be the D (5 bases). CDR1 and CDR2 (germline): SEHNR, FQNEAQ (reference sequence). The CDR3 consists of 14 residues. Trimming removed 2 bases from V and 8 bases from J, with 15 bases in between. The CDR3 DNA follows: TGTGCCAGCAGCTTATTAGGGGAGGAGGACGGCTACACCTTC. Its translation is CASSLLGEEDGYTF.

This clonotype is a singleton in its sample. The V gene is TRBV12-3 or TRBV12-4, the J gene TRBJ2-1; 8 bases are shared with TRBD2. V trimming: 2 bases; J trimming: 3 bases; junction bases outside the gene matches: 3. This CDR3 has 15 residues. In DNA, the CDR3 is TGTGCCAGCAGTTTATCACGGGGGGGCTACAATGAGCAGTTCTTC. This sequence encodes CASSLSRGGYNEQFF.

J is TRBJ2-3 and V is TRBV20-1; 14 nucleotides match TRBD2. Trimming took 2 bases from V and 2 from J; bases not matched to a gene: 9. Germline V CDR1 and CDR2: DFQATT, SNEGSKA (reference sequence). The CDR3 runs to 18 residues. The CDR3 reads CSARTPGLAGAYTDTQYF. In nucleotides, the CDR3 is TGCAGTGCTAGAACTCCGGGACTAGCGGGGGCATACACAGATACGCAGTATTTT.

The rearrangement joins TRBV3-1 to TRBJ2-7; TRBD1 is a possible D gene (6 bases). V lost 11 bases and J 9 bases, leaving 29 bases between the germline ends. The CDR3 covers 15 residues. Germline V lookup: CDR1 LGHDT, CDR2 YNNKEL (reference sequence). The CDR3 DNA follows: TGTGCCTCCACCCAAGATTTGGACAGTCTCTCCTTGCAGTACGTC. Amino acid sequence: CASTQDLDSLSLQYV.

The gene calls are TRBV20-1 and TRBJ2-7, with 10 bases that match TRBD2. Germline V lookup: CDR1 DFQATT, CDR2 SNEGSKA (reference sequence). CDR3 length: 16 amino acids. Losses at the gene ends were 0 bases for V and 2 bases for J; bases not matched to a gene: 7. The CDR3 DNA reads TGCAGTGCTAGAGAGGCTAGCGGGAGATCTCCCTACGAGCAGTACTTC. Translation: CSAREASGRSPYEQYF.

The V and J genes are TRBV6-4 and TRBJ1-1; D not resolved. V lost 0 bases, J lost 3 bases, and 11 bases lay in between. CDR1 and CDR2 from the germline V gene are MRHNA and SNTAGT. This CDR3 has 15 amino acids. CDR3 DNA: TGTGCCAGCAGTGACTCGGGAGGGCTCGACACTGAAGCTTTCTTT. Its translation: CASSDSGGLDTEAFF.

The V and J genes are TRBV24-1 and TRBJ2-5; no firm D call. Deletions cut 4 bases from V and 5 bases from J, with 7 bases between. From germline, CDR1 is KGHDR and CDR2 SFDVKD. The CDR3 has 12 amino acids. CDR3 sequence: CATSETAETQYF. The DNA for the CDR3 is TGTGCCACCAGTGAAACCGCTGAGACCCAGTACTTC.

This clonotype was recorded once. The rearrangement links TRBV3-1 to TRBJ2-5; possibly TRBD1 for D (6 bases). CDR3 length equals 16 residues. The germline V gene encodes CDR1 LGHDT and CDR2 YNNKEL (reference sequence). V dropped 1 base and J dropped 3 bases, with 15 bases sitting between them. The CDR3 region has the DNA TGTGCCAGCAGCCAAGTCGCGTTTCGGACAGAAGAGACCCAGTACTTC. This codes for CASSQVAFRTEETQYF.

The chain uses TRBV20-1 and TRBJ2-7, with no clear D. Germline V gives CDR1 DFQATT, CDR2 SNEGSKA (reference sequence). CDR3 size: 15 residues. V was cut by 0 bases and J by 3 bases, with 15 bases left in between. CDR3 protein: CSARDLGGLGYEQYF. The CDR3 bases are TGCAGTGCTAGAGATCTAGGTGGGTTAGGCTACGAGCAGTACTTC.

This clonotype was recorded at least ten times. This sequence joins TRBV12-3 or TRBV12-4 and TRBJ2-7; perhaps TRBD1 as D (5 bases). This CDR3 spans 14 amino acids. V lost 5 bases and J lost 2, with 13 bases in between. The CDR3 reads CASSGRGAPYEQYF. The CDR3 DNA reads as TGTGCCAGCAGTGGACGTGGGGCCCCCTACGAGCAGTACTTC.

The chain is built from TRBV12-3 or TRBV12-4 and TRBJ2-1, with TRBD2 as a possible D gene (5 bases). There are 14 residues in the CDR3. The V and J ends lost 7 bases and 7 bases respectively, with 17 bases between them. CDR3 sequence reads: CASTSPGRGNEQFF. Written as DNA, the CDR3 is TGTGCCAGCACATCCCCCGGACGAGGGAATGAGCAGTTCTTC.

The chain links TRBV9 to TRBJ1-6; no clear D. The CDR3 sequence is 11 residues long. CDR1 and CDR2 (germline): SGDLS, YYNGEE. The CDR3, as DNA: TGTAATCAGGCGAGTAATTCACCCCTCCACTTT. Translation gives CNQASNSPLHF.

This clonotype was seen a few times. V and J are TRBV7-9 and TRBJ2-3; D is ambiguous. V dropped 3 bases and J dropped 6 bases, with 10 bases sitting between them. Germline V gives CDR1 SEHNR, CDR2 FQNEAQ (reference sequence). The CDR3 sequence is 13 residues long. The CDR3 sequence is CASSFGQGDTQYF. For the CDR3, the DNA is TGTGCCAGCAGCTTCGGCCAAGGGGATACGCAGTATTTT.

This clonotype was seen at least ten times. The rearrangement joins TRBV29-1 to TRBJ2-7; possibly TRBD1 for D (5 bases). V gave up 4 bases and J gave up 2 bases, with 12 bases separating them. This CDR3 has 13 amino acids. The germline V gene has CDR1 SQVTM and CDR2 ANQGSEA. The CDR3 spells CSVGVRATYEQYF. The CDR3 coding sequence is TGCAGCGTTGGAGTCAGGGCCACCTACGAGCAGTACTTC.

This clonotype was observed at least ten times. The chain combines TRBV27 with TRBJ2-4, with D hard to call. The CDR3 contains 14 residues. Germline CDR1 is MNHEY and CDR2 is SMNVEV (reference sequence). V was shortened by 4 bases and J by 8 bases, with 15 bases between the two germline ends. Here the CDR3 reads CASSSQWAKDIQYF. The CDR3 bases are TGTGCCAGCAGTTCACAGTGGGCCAAGGACATTCAGTACTTC.

V and J are TRBV20-1 and TRBJ2-7; D is unclear. Germline CDR1 reads DFQATT; CDR2 reads SNEGSKA (reference sequence). Trimming shortened V by 0 bases and J by 4 bases, and 10 bases separated the two germline ends. The CDR3 runs 13 residues. The CDR3 coding sequence is TGCAGTGCTAGAGACTTCTCGAGTTACGAGCAGTACTTC. It codes for CSARDFSSYEQYF.

This clonotype was counted only a few times. The chain joins TRBV4-1 to TRBJ2-7; the match to TRBD2 covers 12 bases. V shed 1 base, J shed 3 bases, and the junction held 4 bases outside the gene matches. Germline CDR1 and CDR2: MGHRA and YSYEKL. The CDR3 runs 16 residues. CDR3 sequence: CASSQGLAGEHYEQYF. The CDR3 DNA reads as TGCGCCAGCAGCCAAGGACTAGCGGGGGAACACTACGAGCAGTACTTC.

This clonotype has more than one count but fewer than ten. The chain combines TRBV12-3 or TRBV12-4 with TRBJ2-1; D is ambiguous. Trimming removed 0 bases at V and 9 bases at J, with 9 bases between. This CDR3 contains 13 residues. The DNA of the CDR3 is TGTGCCAGCAGTTTAGCGGTAGCAGTTGAGCAGTTCTTC. It is translated as CASSLAVAVEQFF.